The T cell receptor beta chain described here comes from a study of early T cells in non-severe SARS-CoV-2 infection. Losses at the gene ends were 5 bases for V and 9 bases for J; bases not matched to a gene: 6. Germline assignment: CDR1 MDHEN and CDR2 SYDVKM. This CDR3 region has 14 residues. TCRdb re-called the 5' RACE reads through MiXCR, storing one row per CDR3 protein. The data contain tens of thousands of distinct CDR3 sequences, approximately 5.2% of them singletons. This clonotype was seen ten or more times. The TCR was taken from an adult who was a healthcare worker with PCR-confirmed SARS-CoV-2 infection or an uninfected control (not recorded which). The V gene is TRBV28, the J gene TRBJ1-3; 11 positions match TRBD1. Specimen: whole blood. The CDR3 nucleotides read TGTGCCAGCAGTCCTACGGACAGGGGGCCCACCATATATTTT. This translates into CASSPTDRGPTIYF.